Shown below are 26 T cell receptor beta chains from a single sample sequenced in a study of T cells in Graves' hyperthyroidism and ophthalmopathy. RNA transcripts gave rise to amplified TCR beta CDR3 regions. First-round RT-PCR targeting the TCR CDR3 was performed with the HTBI primer set. One entry per CDR3 protein, called by TCRdb with MiXCR from the multiplex PCR reads. The sample records hundreds of thousands of distinct CDR3 sequences, more than 15% being singletons. Sequences were obtained from blood. The receptors were gathered from a woman in her late teens or twenties with Graves' ophthalmopathy.

V and J are TRBV6-1 and TRBJ1-2; 10 bases align to TRBD1. Germline CDR1 reads MNHNS; CDR2 reads SASEGT. Unmatched junction bases numbered 6, after V lost 6 bases and J lost 5 bases. This CDR3 has 14 amino acids. The CDR3 DNA follows: TGTGCCAGCAGGAGAGACAGGGGGCCTTATGGCTACACCTTC. Translated: CASRRDRGPYGYTF.

As to this clonotype: With a much larger clone just one base away, this may be a read error. Because it lacks the conserved phenylalanine or tryptophan at the end, this CDR3 is likely a read error. V and J are TRBV6-5 and TRBJ2-5, with TRBD1 identical over 7 bases. The CDR3 spans 16 residues. Losses at the gene ends were 0 bases for V and 1 base for J; bases not matched to a gene: 5. Germline assignment: CDR1 MNHEY and CDR2 SVGAGI. In DNA form, the CDR3 reads TGTGCCAGCAGTTACTCGACAGGGCTTAGCCAAGAGACCCAGTACCTC. It codes for CASSYSTGLSQETQYL.

This clonotype showed up many times. V and J are TRBV20-1 and TRBJ2-5, with 7 bases aligning to TRBD2. V gave up 1 base and J gave up 1 base; unmatched junction bases: 6. This CDR3 is built from 15 residues. CDR1 is DFQATT, CDR2 SNEGSKA, per germline (reference sequence). CDR3 region: CSARGLAESQETQYF. CDR3 sequence (DNA): TGCAGTGCTAGAGGGCTAGCGGAGAGCCAAGAGACCCAGTACTTC.

The chain carries TRBV15 and TRBJ1-6, with 7 bases that match TRBD1. With 4 bases clipped from V and 8 bases from J, the junction kept 8 bases outside the gene matches. The V gene's germline CDR1 is LNHNV and CDR2 YYDKDF (reference sequence). The CDR3 is 15 residues long. The CDR3 bases are TGTGCCACCAGCAATATTACAGGGGACGATTCACCCCTCCACTTT. Amino acid sequence: CATSNITGDDSPLHF.

The CDR3 loop reads CASSPVAGFQFF. CDR3 coding DNA: TGTGCCAGCAGTCCGGTAGCGGGATTCCAGTTCTTC. The chain is built from TRBV6-1 and TRBJ2-1; 8 nucleotides agree with TRBD2. After removal of 5 bases from V and 13 bases from J, the junction contained 7 bases not matched to a gene. The CDR3 has 12 residues. Germline V gene sequence: CDR1 MNHNS, CDR2 SASEGT.

The CDR3 sequence: CSARDYRTSDPNEQFF. CDR3 in DNA: TGCAGTGCTAGAGATTACAGGACTAGCGATCCCAATGAGCAGTTCTTC. The chain links TRBV20-1 to TRBJ2-1, with TRBD2 matching 9 bases. V was pared by 0 bases and J by 6 bases, with 9 bases of the junction left unmatched. The CDR3 loop spans 16 amino acids. Per the germline V gene, CDR1 is DFQATT and CDR2 is SNEGSKA (reference sequence).

This clonotype was seen more than once but under ten times. This rearrangement joins TRBV15 to TRBJ1-1, with D hard to call. There are 14 residues in the CDR3. V was clipped by 3 bases and J by 2 bases, with 10 bases between them. CDR1 LNHNV and CDR2 YYDKDF come from the germline V gene (reference sequence). This CDR3 is CATSSLGGNTEAFF. The CDR3 coding sequence is TGTGCCACCAGCAGCCTGGGTGGAAACACTGAAGCTTTCTTT.

This clonotype was observed at least ten times. The rearrangement joins TRBV6-1 to TRBJ1-2, with 8 bases that match TRBD1. V lost 5 bases and J lost 3; bases outside the gene matches: 2. The CDR3 loop spans 13 amino acids. CDR1 and CDR2 from the germline V gene are MNHNS and SASEGT. CDR3 region: CASSSGGYYGYTF. The CDR3 coding sequence is TGTGCCAGCAGTTCAGGGGGCTACTATGGCTACACCTTC.

The chain couples TRBV28 to TRBJ2-1; possibly TRBD2 for D (7 bases). Deletions cut 4 bases from V and 8 bases from J, with 12 bases between. CDR1 and CDR2 from the germline V gene are MDHEN and SYDVKM. The CDR3 extends over 13 amino acids. CDR3 in amino acids: CASSYGGGDEQFF. As DNA, the CDR3 is TGTGCCAGCAGTTATGGAGGGGGGGATGAGCAGTTCTTC. The full variable domain, with the rest looked up from reference TRBV28 and TRBJ2-1, is DVKVTQSSRYLVKRTGEKVFLECVQDMDHENMFWYRQDPGLGLRLIYFSYDVKMKEKGDIPEGYSVSREKKERFSLILESASTNQTSMYLCASSYGGGDEQFFGPGTRLTVL.

There are a few counts of this clonotype. The V call is TRBV27, the J call TRBJ1-1; a possible D gene is TRBD1 (5 bases). Trimming removed 2 bases at V and 0 bases at J, with 13 bases between. Germline V gene data show CDR1 as MNHEY and CDR2 as SMNVEV (reference sequence). This CDR3 has 16 residues. CDR3 nucleotide sequence: TGTGCCAGCAGTTTAAACGGGCGGGGGATGAACACTGAAGCTTTCTTT. As protein: CASSLNGRGMNTEAFF.

The sample holds a few counts of this clonotype. This may arise from a read error, as a much more abundant clone is one base away. V is TRBV18 and J is TRBJ2-1, with D unresolved. The CDR3 has 16 amino acids. From germline, CDR1 is KGHSH and CDR2 LQKENI. The germline V and J ends were trimmed by 5 bases and 2 bases, with 16 bases remaining between them. The CDR3 loop reads CASSTTGLSPYNEQFF. The CDR3 DNA is TGTGCCAGCTCAACGACGGGCCTCAGCCCCTACAATGAGCAGTTCTTC.

J is TRBJ2-5 and V is TRBV5-1; 12 nucleotides agree with TRBD1. Germline-derived CDR1 and CDR2 are SGHRS and YFSETQ. This CDR3 spans 17 amino acids. V gave up 3 bases and J gave up 4 bases; unmatched junction bases: 10. The DNA for the CDR3 is TGCGCCAGCAGCTCCCATGCCGGGACAGGGGGCTCAGAGACCCAGTACTTC. Protein sequence: CASSSHAGTGGSETQYF. The variable domain in full, completed from reference TRBV5-1 and TRBJ2-5, reads KAGVTQTPRYLIKTRGQQVTLSCSPISGHRSVSWYQQTPGQGLQFLFEYFSETQRNKGNFPGRFSGRQFSNSRSEMNVSTLELGDSALYLCASSSHAGTGGSETQYFGPGTRLLVL.

The chain couples TRBV2 to TRBJ2-1; 12 positions agree with TRBD2. Germline CDR1 SNHLY, CDR2 FYNNEI. The CDR3 has 16 residues. V shed 6 bases, J shed 6 bases, and the junction held 9 bases outside the gene matches. The CDR3 sequence: CASRSFVTSGSNEQFF. DNA for the CDR3: TGTGCCAGCAGGTCATTTGTGACTAGCGGGAGCAATGAGCAGTTCTTC.

This sequence joins TRBV2 and TRBJ2-4; TRBD1 matches at 8 bases. Germline V gene sequence: CDR1 SNHLY, CDR2 FYNNEI. Losses at the gene ends were 7 bases for V and 3 bases for J; bases not matched to a gene: 11. The CDR3 is 16 residues long. CDR3 protein: CASKPGTGRDKNIQYF. The CDR3 DNA follows: TGTGCCAGCAAGCCTGGGACAGGAAGGGACAAAAACATTCAGTACTTC.

Concerning this clonotype: A much larger clone lies one base from this, so it may be a read error. The rearrangement uses TRBV7-3 and TRBJ2-5; 8 nucleotides agree with TRBD2. The CDR3 spans 14 residues. Germline assignment: CDR1 SGHTA and CDR2 FQGTGA. As DNA, the CDR3 is TGTGTCAGCAGCTTGACGGGAGGGTCGGAGACCCAGTACTTC. Protein: CVSSLTGGSETQYF. Full variable domain (remainder filled in from reference TRBV7-3 and TRBJ2-5): GAGVSQTPSNKVTEKGKYVELRCDPISGHTALYWYRQSLGQGPEFLIYFQGTGAADDSGLPNDRFFAVRPEGSVSTLKIQRTERGDSAVYLCVSSLTGGSETQYFGPGTRLLVL.

This CDR3 is CATQRGGTDTQYF. DNA of the CDR3: TGTGCCACCCAGCGGGGGGGCACAGATACGCAGTATTTT. The V call is TRBV19, the J call TRBJ2-3, with 9 positions matching TRBD2. J was trimmed by 1 base and V by 10 bases; bases with no gene match: 3. The CDR3 is 13 residues long. Germline loops: CDR1 LNHDA, CDR2 SQIVND (reference sequence).

This clonotype was counted a few times. The chain employs TRBV24-1 and TRBJ2-1; D might be TRBD1 or TRBD2, each matching 6 bases. There are 13 residues in the CDR3. Trimming took 7 bases from V and 7 from J, leaving 13 bases between them. CDR1 KGHDR and CDR2 SFDVKD come from the germline V gene. The CDR3 protein is CATRPKGGNEQFF. DNA for the CDR3: TGTGCCACCAGACCAAAGGGGGGAAATGAGCAGTTCTTC.

At least ten counts were recorded for this clonotype. The chain joins TRBV10-3 to TRBJ1-5; D call uncertain. The CDR3 is 13 residues long. Germline CDR1 is ENHRY and CDR2 is SYGVKD. V gave up 4 bases and J gave up 4 bases, with 8 bases separating them. This chain's CDR3 is CAISGAGNQPQHF. CDR3 DNA: TGTGCCATCAGTGGGGCAGGTAATCAGCCCCAGCATTTT.

The rearrangement links TRBV12-3 or TRBV12-4 to TRBJ1-4; possibly TRBD1 for D (6 bases). V was trimmed by 5 bases and J by 3 bases, leaving 13 bases between them. This CDR3 contains 15 residues. In nucleotides, the CDR3 is TGTGCCAGCAGTCCTACAGGGTTGGCTAATGAAAAACTGTTTTTT. It encodes CASSPTGLANEKLFF.

This clonotype was seen many times. The chain combines TRBV5-1 with TRBJ1-4; no definite D call. Deletions cut 4 bases from V and 8 bases from J, with 15 bases between. Germline CDR1 is SGHRS and CDR2 is YFSETQ. CDR3 length: 14 residues. The DNA for the CDR3 is TGCGCCAGCAGCGATACGGACGGCGGGGAAAAACTGTTTTTT. Its translation: CASSDTDGGEKLFF.

This CDR3 is CAWSRDWVSYEQYF. CDR3 nucleotide sequence: TGTGCCTGGAGCCGGGACTGGGTCTCCTACGAGCAGTACTTC. J is TRBJ2-7 and V is TRBV30; possible D gene TRBD2, 6 bases. Trimming took 3 bases from V and 0 from J, leaving 12 bases between them. CDR1 GTSNPN and CDR2 SVGIG come from the germline V gene (reference sequence). The CDR3 consists of 14 residues.

V and J are TRBV2 and TRBJ2-7; D ambiguous. Trimming removed 4 bases from V and 3 bases from J, with 16 bases in between. This CDR3 is 15 amino acids long. Germline assignment: CDR1 SNHLY and CDR2 FYNNEI. The CDR3 protein is CASSAILGLDYEQYF. CDR3 nucleotides: TGTGCCAGCAGTGCAATATTGGGTCTGGACTACGAGCAGTACTTC.

This clonotype occurred once. This chain connects TRBV15 to TRBJ2-3, with 8 positions matching TRBD2. The CDR3 loop spans 19 amino acids. Germline CDR1 and CDR2: LNHNV and YYDKDF (reference sequence). Trimming took 8 bases from V and 0 from J; bases not matched to a gene: 19. The CDR3 DNA is TGTGCCACCCGAAAACCTAAGACGGGGGGGCGAGATAGCACAGATACGCAGTATTTT. Translating gives CATRKPKTGGRDSTDTQYF.

Turning to this clonotype: A much larger clone is a single base away; this may be a read error. This chain joins TRBV5-1 and TRBJ2-6; D perhaps matches TRBD2 (5 bases). CDR3 size: 17 residues. V shed 1 base and J shed 0 bases, with 11 bases lying between them. CDR1 and CDR2 from the germline V gene are SGHRS and YFSETQ. The CDR3: CASSLSSWSSGANVLTF. In nucleotides, the CDR3 is TGCGCCAGCAGCTTGTCTAGCTGGAGCTCTGGGGCCAACGTCCTGACTTTC.

This clonotype was detected only a few times. V usage is TRBV19 and J usage is TRBJ1-5; D gene uncertain. The germline V gene encodes CDR1 LNHDA and CDR2 SQIVND (reference sequence). There are 15 residues in the CDR3. Trimming pared 7 bases from V and 5 bases from J, leaving 18 bases between. CDR3 sequence (DNA): TGTGCCAGTAAAGCGGGAGCAGCTGGTCATCAGCCCCAGCATTTT. This translates into CASKAGAAGHQPQHF.

This clonotype has a count of ten or more. The rearrangement uses TRBV27 and TRBJ1-2, with TRBD1 identical over 8 bases. The CDR3 runs to 14 residues. J was trimmed by 7 bases and V by 6 bases; bases with no gene match: 10. Germline V gives CDR1 MNHEY, CDR2 SMNVEV (reference sequence). Here the CDR3 reads CASSSTGDPRGYTF. The DNA for the CDR3 is TGTGCCAGCAGCTCGACAGGGGATCCCCGTGGCTACACCTTC.